This T cell receptor beta chain stems from a study of T-cell memory formation after mild COVID-19. The wider study: For the most part, TCR clusters were specific to one donor. Study-wide findings and caveats: Researchers report contracting CD4+ clones mostly in CM and EM, with CD8+ clones in EMRA. Within pre-infection memory, some responding clones were found, suggesting cross-reactive memory joined.

The 5'RACE method, run with constant-segment primers, produced TCR alpha and TCR beta cDNA libraries (carrying sample barcodes and UMIs). One entry per CDR3 protein, called by TCRdb with MiXCR from the 5' RACE reads. The table includes around 320,000 distinct CDR3 sequences, 13% to 15% detected once. Turning to this clonotype: What it binds is not known.

The CDR3 has 13 amino acids. CDR1 is SEHNR and CDR2 is FQNEAQ in the germline V gene (reference sequence). Trimming pared 2 bases from V and 6 bases from J, leaving 11 bases between. This TCR was sampled from a man aged 18 to 35 who had mild COVID-19 (a few samples of this study predate the infection). Cell type and time point are not known. The sequenced sample consisted of PBMCs or a T cell subset sorted from them (not recorded which). This chain uses TRBV7-9 with TRBJ2-7, with D perhaps TRBD1 (6 bases). In nucleotides, the CDR3 is TGTGCCAGCAGCTTAAGCGGACAGATCGAGCAGTACTTC. Protein: CASSLSGQIEQYF.